This T cell receptor beta chain is drawn from a study of blood T cell repertoires in COVID-19. Study in general: PBMCs, B-cell-depleted T cells, or T cells were the source of the cDNA or gDNA that made up the material.

The Seattle patients joined while their infection was active and were tracked longitudinally afterward. TCRdb keeps only in-frame clones here, not all; method: immunoSEQ multiplex PCR. Seen here are about 280,000 clones, 85% to 90% observed once, and the top ten hold roughly 10%. This CDR3 spans 13 amino acids. V was clipped by 0 bases and J by 10 bases, with 10 bases between them. Germline V CDR1 and CDR2: GTSNPN, SVGIG (reference sequence). The clonotype originates from a woman in her twenties or thirties with COVID-19, enrolled during active disease. This chain connects TRBV30 to TRBJ1-6; D perhaps matches TRBD1 (5 bases). What was sequenced was peripheral blood. This CDR3 reads CAWSVMSGSPLHF. CDR3 nucleotides: TGTGCCTGGAGTGTAATGTCAGGGTCACCCCTCCACTTT. The variable domain in full, completed from reference TRBV30 and TRBJ1-6, reads SQTIHQWPATLVQPVGSPLSLECTVEGTSNPNLYWYRQAAGRGLQLLFYSVGIGQISSEVPQNLSASRPQDRQFILSSKKLLLSDSGFYLCAWSVMSGSPLHFGNGTRLTVT.